The source of this T cell receptor (beta chain) is a study of T cells after yellow fever vaccination. 5'RACE template switching added a universal primer site and UMIs to TCR cDNA. TCRdb re-called the 5' RACE reads with MiXCR, one entry per CDR3 protein. The table lists about 400,000 distinct CDR3 sequences, roughly 10% of them singletons. Points from the study as a whole: Abundant clonotypes from the bulk population could contaminate FACS-sorted repertoires.

This clonotype showed up just a few times. As yet, its antigen is unknown. CDR3 size: 16 residues. The germline gives CDR1 MNHEY, CDR2 SVGAGI. Trimming at V came to 2 bases and at J to 4 bases, leaving 7 bases not matched to a gene. The starting material was PBMCs, obtained on the day of the first yellow fever vaccination. The rearrangement joins TRBV6-5 to TRBJ1-2; 10 bases are shared with TRBD1. The source of this sequence is a man younger than 35 who received the YFV17D yellow fever vaccine. The CDR3: CASSYPTGGEGYGYTF. In DNA, the CDR3 is TGTGCCAGCAGTTACCCGACAGGGGGCGAGGGCTATGGCTACACCTTC.